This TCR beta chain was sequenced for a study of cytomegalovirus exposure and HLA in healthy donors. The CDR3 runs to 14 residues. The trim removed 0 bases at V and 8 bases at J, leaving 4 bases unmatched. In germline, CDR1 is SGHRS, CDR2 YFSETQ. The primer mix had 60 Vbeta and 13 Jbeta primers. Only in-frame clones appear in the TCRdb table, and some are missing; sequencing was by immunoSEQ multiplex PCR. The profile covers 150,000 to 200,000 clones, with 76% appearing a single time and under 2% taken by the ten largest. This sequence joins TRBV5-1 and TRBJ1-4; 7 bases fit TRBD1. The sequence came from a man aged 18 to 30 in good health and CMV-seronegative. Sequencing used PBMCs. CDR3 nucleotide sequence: TGCGCCAGCAGCTTGGGACAGGGTTTCGAAAAACTGTTTTTT. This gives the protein CASSLGQGFEKLFF.